This TCR beta chain appears in the sequencing data of a study of shared T cell receptors in the human thymus. Per germline, CDR1 LGHNA and CDR2 YSLEER. The CDR3 has 13 residues. Trimming pared 1 base from V and 5 bases from J, leaving 5 bases between. TCRdb keeps only in-frame clones here, not all; method: immunoSEQ multiplex PCR. The sample carries more than 550,000 clones, 87% recorded once. These data also featured in a second study, about human thymus T cells. That work states: Donor material was obtained from healthy Finnish infants undergoing corrective surgery for congenital heart defects. Resections removed during corrective heart surgery provided the thymus tissue used. Apparent bias marked the V and J gene usage of thymic and blood repertoires. Unrelated individuals were reported by related research to share highly overlapping thymic repertoires.

V usage is TRBV4-3 and J usage is TRBJ2-2; D is unclear. This TCR came from a boy in the first two years of life with a congenital heart defect. The sequenced sample was thymocytes. CDR3 sequence: CASSQAGTGELFF. CDR3 coding DNA: TGCGCCAGCAGCCAAGCAGGAACCGGGGAGCTGTTTTTT.